The 7 T cell receptor beta chains reported below all come from one sample, sequenced in a study of response to subunit inactivated influenza vaccine. TCRdb reanalysed the RT-PCR reads using MiXCR and keeps one entry per CDR3 protein. The table has 400,000 to 650,000 distinct CDR3 sequences, about 7.2% seen once. The source material was PBMCs from blood, sampled roughly 24 months after vaccination. The source is a man aged 50-75 years who received an inactivated influenza vaccine.

J is TRBJ2-1 and V is TRBV20-1, with 8 positions matching TRBD2. Trimming removed 0 bases from V and 6 bases from J; junction bases left unmatched: 1. CDR1 and CDR2 (germline): DFQATT, SNEGSKA (reference sequence). The CDR3 spans 13 residues. The CDR3 region has the DNA TGCAGTGCTAGAGACCGGGGGGGCAATGAGCAGTTCTTC. Its protein is CSARDRGGNEQFF.

This clonotype has ten or more counts. The chain carries TRBV12-3 or TRBV12-4 and TRBJ2-1; D is perhaps TRBD2 (5 bases). This CDR3 has 13 residues. Between the trimmed V and J ends, which lost 10 bases and 0 bases, there was a span of 10 bases. The CDR3 DNA reads as TGTGCCACCAGCGGTAGCTCCTACAATGAGCAGTTCTTC. It encodes CATSGSSYNEQFF.

There are a few counts of this clonotype. CDR3 in amino acids: CSARPNRDSSTDTQYF. The CDR3 DNA sequence: TGCAGTGCTAGACCCAACCGGGACTCTAGCACAGATACGCAGTATTTT. The chain employs TRBV20-1 and TRBJ2-3, with D perhaps TRBD2 (6 bases). The CDR3 runs to 16 residues. Per the germline V gene, CDR1 is DFQATT and CDR2 is SNEGSKA (reference sequence). V was shortened by 2 bases and J by 0 bases, with 15 bases between the two germline ends.

This chain links TRBV11-2 with TRBJ2-2, with 11 nucleotides matching TRBD2. V lost 5 bases to trimming and J lost 4 bases; unmatched junction nucleotides: 3. CDR1 is SGHAT, CDR2 FQNNGV, per germline. The CDR3 is 15 amino acids. The CDR3 sequence: CASSISGGGTGELFF. Here the CDR3 DNA reads TGTGCCAGCAGCATTAGCGGGGGGGGCACCGGGGAGCTGTTTTTT.

This chain joins TRBV5-6 and TRBJ2-7; TRBD1 agrees at 7 bases. The CDR3 runs to 15 residues. The germline gives CDR1 SGHDT, CDR2 YYEEEE. The J segment lost 2 bases and the V segment lost 0 bases, leaving 5 bases of the junction unmatched. The CDR3 sequence: CASSLDRGEAYEQYF. Here the CDR3 DNA reads TGTGCCAGCAGCTTGGACAGGGGAGAAGCCTACGAGCAGTACTTC.

This clonotype was picked up many times. This chain connects TRBV6-1 to TRBJ2-7; D is undetermined. The germline V gene encodes CDR1 MNHNS and CDR2 SASEGT. The CDR3 totals 11 residues. CDR3 in amino acids: CAVSDLYEQYF. The CDR3 DNA sequence: TGTGCTGTCAGCGATCTATACGAGCAGTACTTC.

This clonotype was observed a handful of times. The chain joins TRBV6-2 or TRBV6-3 to TRBJ2-7; the D is unclear. CDR1 is MNHEY, CDR2 SVGEGT, per germline. V was cut by 6 bases and J by 3 bases, with 15 bases left in between. The CDR3 has 14 residues. This CDR3 reads CASRVRGEIYEQYF. Here the CDR3 DNA reads TGTGCCAGCAGGGTCAGAGGTGAGATCTACGAGCAGTACTTC.